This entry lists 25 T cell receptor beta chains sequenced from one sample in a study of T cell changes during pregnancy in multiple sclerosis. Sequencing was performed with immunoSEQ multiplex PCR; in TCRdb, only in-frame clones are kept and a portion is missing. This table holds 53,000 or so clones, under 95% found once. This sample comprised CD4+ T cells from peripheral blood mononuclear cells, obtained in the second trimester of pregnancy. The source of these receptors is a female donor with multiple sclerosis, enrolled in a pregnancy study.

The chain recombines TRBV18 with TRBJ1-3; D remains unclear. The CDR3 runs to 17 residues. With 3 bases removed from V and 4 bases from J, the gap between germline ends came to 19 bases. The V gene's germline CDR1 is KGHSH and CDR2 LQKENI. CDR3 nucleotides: TGTGCCAGCTCACCCGGATCACCCTCAACGACAGGAAACACCATATATTTT. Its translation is CASSPGSPSTTGNTIYF.

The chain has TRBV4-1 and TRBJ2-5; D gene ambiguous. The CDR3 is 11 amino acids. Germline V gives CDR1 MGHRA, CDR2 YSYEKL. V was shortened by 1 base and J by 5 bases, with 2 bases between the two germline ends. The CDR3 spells CASSQAETQYF. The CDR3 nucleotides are TGCGCCAGCAGCCAAGCGGAGACCCAGTACTTC.

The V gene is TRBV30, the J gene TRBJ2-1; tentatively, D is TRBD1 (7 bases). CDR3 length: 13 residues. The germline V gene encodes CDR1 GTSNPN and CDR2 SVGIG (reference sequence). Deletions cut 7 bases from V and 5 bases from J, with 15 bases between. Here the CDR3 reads CASTGSGDNEQFF. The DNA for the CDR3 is TGTGCCTCGACAGGGTCGGGGGACAATGAGCAGTTCTTC.

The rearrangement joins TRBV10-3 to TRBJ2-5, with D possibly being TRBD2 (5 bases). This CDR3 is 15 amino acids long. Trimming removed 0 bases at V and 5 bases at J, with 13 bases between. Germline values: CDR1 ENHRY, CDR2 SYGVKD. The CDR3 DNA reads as TGTGCCATCAGTGAGTCGAGAGCGGCTTCGGAGACCCAGTACTTC. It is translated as CAISESRAASETQYF.

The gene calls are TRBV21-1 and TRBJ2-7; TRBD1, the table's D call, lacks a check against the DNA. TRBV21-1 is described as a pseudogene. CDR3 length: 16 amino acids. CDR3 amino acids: CASSKKTGTGRPEQYF. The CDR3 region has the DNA TGTGCCAGCAGCAAAAAAACCGGGACAGGGAGGCCCGAGCAGTACTTC.

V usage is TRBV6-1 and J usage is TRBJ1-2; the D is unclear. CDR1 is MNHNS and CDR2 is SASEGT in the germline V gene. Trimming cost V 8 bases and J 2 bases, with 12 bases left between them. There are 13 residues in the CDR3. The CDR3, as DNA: TGTGCCAGCGAGGCAGCCCCAAACTATGGCTACACCTTC. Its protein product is CASEAAPNYGYTF.

The CDR3: CASSYASVDTEAFF. The CDR3 DNA reads TGTGCCAGCAGTTATGCGAGCGTCGACACTGAAGCTTTCTTT. The gene calls are TRBV6-5 and TRBJ1-1; D remains unclear. Deletions cut 3 bases from V and 3 bases from J, with 11 bases between. The CDR3 is 14 residues long. Germline CDR1 reads MNHEY; CDR2 reads SVGAGI.

This chain's CDR3 is CASSIALGLRSYEQYF. CDR3 nucleotide sequence: TGTGCCAGTAGTATAGCTTTGGGACTAAGATCCTACGAGCAGTACTTC. The rearrangement links TRBV19 to TRBJ2-7; 7 bases map to TRBD2. The ends lost 1 base at V and 1 base at J; junction bases unmatched: 7. The CDR3 has 16 residues. Germline lookup yields CDR1 LNHDA and CDR2 SQIVND (reference sequence). Variable domain in full (rest from reference TRBV19 and TRBJ2-7): DGGITQSPKYLFRKEGQNVTLSCEQNLNHDAMYWYRQDPGQGLRLIYYSQIVNDFQKGDIAEGYSVSREKKESFPLTVTSAQKNPTAFYLCASSIALGLRSYEQYFGPGTRLTVT.

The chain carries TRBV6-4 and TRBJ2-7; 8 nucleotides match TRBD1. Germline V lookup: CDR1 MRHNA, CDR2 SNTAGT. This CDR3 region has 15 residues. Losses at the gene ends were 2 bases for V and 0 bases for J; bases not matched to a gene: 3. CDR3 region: CASSDTGGASYEQYF. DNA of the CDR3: TGTGCCAGCAGTGACACAGGGGGAGCCTCCTACGAGCAGTACTTC.

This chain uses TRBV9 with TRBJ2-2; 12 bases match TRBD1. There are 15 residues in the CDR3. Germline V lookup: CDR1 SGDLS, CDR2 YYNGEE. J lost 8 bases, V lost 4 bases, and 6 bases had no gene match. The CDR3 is CASSLRDRGQGELFF. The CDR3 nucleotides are TGTGCCAGCAGCCTAAGGGACAGGGGGCAGGGGGAGCTGTTTTTT.

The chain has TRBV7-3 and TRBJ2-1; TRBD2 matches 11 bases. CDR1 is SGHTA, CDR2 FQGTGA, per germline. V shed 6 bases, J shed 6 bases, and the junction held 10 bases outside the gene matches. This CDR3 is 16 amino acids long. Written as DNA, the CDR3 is TGTGCCAGCAGTGCCTCTAGCGGGGGGAAAGCCAATGAGCAGTTCTTC. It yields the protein CASSASSGGKANEQFF.

This CDR3 is CASSLVGQNYEQYF. The CDR3 region has the DNA TGTGCCAGCAGCTTAGTAGGACAGAACTACGAGCAGTACTTC. The rearrangement joins TRBV7-2 to TRBJ2-7, with D perhaps matching TRBD1 (6 bases). This CDR3 comprises 14 residues. V was pared by 1 base and J by 3 bases, with 10 bases between. Germline assignment: CDR1 SGHTA and CDR2 FQGNSA.

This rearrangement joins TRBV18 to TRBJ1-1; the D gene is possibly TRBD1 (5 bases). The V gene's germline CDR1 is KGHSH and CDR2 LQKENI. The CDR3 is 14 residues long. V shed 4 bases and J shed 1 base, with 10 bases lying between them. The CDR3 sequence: CASSLTGQNTEAFF. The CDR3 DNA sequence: TGTGCCAGCTCACTCACAGGTCAGAACACTGAAGCTTTCTTT.

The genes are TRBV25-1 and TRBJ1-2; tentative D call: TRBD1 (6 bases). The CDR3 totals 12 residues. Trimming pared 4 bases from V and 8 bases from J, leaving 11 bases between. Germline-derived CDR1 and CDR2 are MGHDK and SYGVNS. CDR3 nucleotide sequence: TGTGCCAGCAGTGTGGGGGGGCGAGGCTACACCTTC. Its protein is CASSVGGRGYTF.

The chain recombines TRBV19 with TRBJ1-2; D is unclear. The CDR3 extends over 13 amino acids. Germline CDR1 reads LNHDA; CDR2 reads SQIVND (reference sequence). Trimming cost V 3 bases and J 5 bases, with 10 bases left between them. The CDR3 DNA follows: TGTGCCAGTAGTATTGGCCCGGGTTATGGCTACACCTTC. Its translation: CASSIGPGYGYTF.

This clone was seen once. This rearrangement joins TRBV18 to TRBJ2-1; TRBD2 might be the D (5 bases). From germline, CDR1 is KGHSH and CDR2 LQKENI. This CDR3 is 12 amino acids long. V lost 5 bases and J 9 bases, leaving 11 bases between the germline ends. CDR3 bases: TGTGCCAGCTCAGATCGGGATGGTGAGCAGTTCTTC. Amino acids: CASSDRDGEQFF.

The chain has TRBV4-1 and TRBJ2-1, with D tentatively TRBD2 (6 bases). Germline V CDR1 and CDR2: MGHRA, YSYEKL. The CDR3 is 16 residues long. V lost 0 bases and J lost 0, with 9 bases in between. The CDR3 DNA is TGCGCCAGCAGCCAAGAAGGACTACTCTCCTACAATGAGCAGTTCTTC. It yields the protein CASSQEGLLSYNEQFF.

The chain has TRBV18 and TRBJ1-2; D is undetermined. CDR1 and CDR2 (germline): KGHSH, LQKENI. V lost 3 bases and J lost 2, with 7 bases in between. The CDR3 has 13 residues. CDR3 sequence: CASSPEENYGYTF. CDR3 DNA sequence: TGTGCCAGCTCACCGGAGGAAAACTATGGCTACACCTTC.

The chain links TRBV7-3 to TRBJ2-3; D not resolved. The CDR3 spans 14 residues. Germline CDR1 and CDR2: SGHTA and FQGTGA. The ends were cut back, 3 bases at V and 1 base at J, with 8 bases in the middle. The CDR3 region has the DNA TGTGCCAGCAGCTTTAGACAAGGCACAGATACGCAGTATTTT. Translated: CASSFRQGTDTQYF.

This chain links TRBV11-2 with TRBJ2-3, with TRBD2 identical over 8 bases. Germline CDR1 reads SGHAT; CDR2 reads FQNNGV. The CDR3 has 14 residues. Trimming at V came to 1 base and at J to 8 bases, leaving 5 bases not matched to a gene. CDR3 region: CASSLAPRGGTQYF. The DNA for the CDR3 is TGTGCCAGCAGCTTAGCCCCTCGGGGGGGTACGCAGTATTTT.

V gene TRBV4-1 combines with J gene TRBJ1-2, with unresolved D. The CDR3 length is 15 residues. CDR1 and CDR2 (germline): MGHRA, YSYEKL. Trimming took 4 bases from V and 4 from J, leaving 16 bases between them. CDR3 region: CASSPLEGVGYGYTF. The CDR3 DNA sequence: TGCGCCAGCAGCCCCCTAGAAGGCGTAGGCTATGGCTACACCTTC.

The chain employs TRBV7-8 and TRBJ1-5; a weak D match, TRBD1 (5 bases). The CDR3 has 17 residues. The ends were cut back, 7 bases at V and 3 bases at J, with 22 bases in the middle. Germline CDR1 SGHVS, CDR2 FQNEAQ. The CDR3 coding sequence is TGTGCCAGCATCCTTAGTAGGCGACAGTCGATCAATCAGCCCCAGCATTTT. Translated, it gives CASILSRRQSINQPQHF.

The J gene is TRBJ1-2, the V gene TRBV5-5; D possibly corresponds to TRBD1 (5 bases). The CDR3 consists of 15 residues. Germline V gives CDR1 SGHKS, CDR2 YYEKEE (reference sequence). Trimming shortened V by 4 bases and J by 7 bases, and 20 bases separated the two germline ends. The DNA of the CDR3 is TGTGCCAGCAGCGTCCGGGGGGATTCCCGGGGTGGCTACACCTTC. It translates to CASSVRGDSRGGYTF.

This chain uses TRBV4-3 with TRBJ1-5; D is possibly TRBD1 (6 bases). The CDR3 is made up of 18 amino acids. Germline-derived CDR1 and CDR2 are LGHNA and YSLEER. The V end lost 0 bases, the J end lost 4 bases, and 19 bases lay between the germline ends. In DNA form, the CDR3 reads TGCGCCAGCAGCCAAGATCCCGCCCAGGGGAGCGTGAATCAGCCCCAGCATTTT. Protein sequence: CASSQDPAQGSVNQPQHF.

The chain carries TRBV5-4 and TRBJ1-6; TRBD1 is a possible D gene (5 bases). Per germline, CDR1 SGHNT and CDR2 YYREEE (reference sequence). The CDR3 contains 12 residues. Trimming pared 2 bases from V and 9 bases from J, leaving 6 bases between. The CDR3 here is CASSFRASPLHF. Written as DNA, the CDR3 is TGTGCCAGCAGCTTCAGGGCTTCACCCCTCCACTTT.